This TCR beta chain came from a study of shared clonotypes between healthy human individuals. Study findings and constraints: Memory subsets had estimated richness that was generally smaller than that of naive subsets.

Trimming removed 6 bases at V and 10 bases at J, with 10 bases between. The CDR3 sequence is 11 residues long. Germline lookup yields CDR1 MNHEY and CDR2 SVGAGI. Naive-designated CD8 cells lacked CD45RO, were positively enriched for CCR7, and omitted terminally differentiated effector memory CD45RA+ cells. Donation came from healthy HIV-negative adults that had no recent acute infections or vaccinations. The genomic DNA of each subset was split evenly across several immunoSEQ plates. The table came from immunoSEQ multiplex PCR; TCRdb's copy has only in-frame clones and leaves some out. Altogether about 2 million clones are present, less than 95% being singletons, with the ten largest covering 1.2%. In regard to this clone: The target antigen is unknown.

The chain combines TRBV6-5 with TRBJ2-1; no reliable D call. The clonotype originates from a man between 18 and 35 years old in good health. Sequenced sample: naive CD8+ T cells sorted from blood. The CDR3 DNA sequence: TGTGCCAGCAGCCAGCTTCAAGAGCAGTTCTTC. Translated: CASSQLQEQFF.